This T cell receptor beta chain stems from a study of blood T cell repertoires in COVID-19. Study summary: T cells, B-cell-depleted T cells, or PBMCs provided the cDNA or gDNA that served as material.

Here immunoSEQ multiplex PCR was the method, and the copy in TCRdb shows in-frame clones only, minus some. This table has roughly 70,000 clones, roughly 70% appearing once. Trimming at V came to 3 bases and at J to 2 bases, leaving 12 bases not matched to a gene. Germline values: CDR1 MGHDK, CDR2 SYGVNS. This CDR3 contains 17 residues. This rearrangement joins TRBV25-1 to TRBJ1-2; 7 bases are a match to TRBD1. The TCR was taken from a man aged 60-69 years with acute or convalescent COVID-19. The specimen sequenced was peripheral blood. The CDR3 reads CASSESGAQGENYGYTF. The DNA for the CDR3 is TGTGCCAGCAGTGAGTCAGGGGCTCAGGGGGAGAACTATGGCTACACCTTC.